This T cell receptor (beta chain) was observed in a study of immune heterogeneity within non-small cell lung tumors. This clonotype was counted ten times or more. Bulk tumor genomic DNA (approximately 610 ng per sample) served as template. Each primary tumor yielded several biopsies, collected far apart from one another at surgery. Patients underwent curative surgery for untreated, newly diagnosed non-small cell lung cancer. Individuals who provided samples were patients with newly diagnosed non-small cell lung cancer who were having surgery with curative intent. Multiplex PCR (32 V and 13 J primers) was used to amplify the TCR beta CDR3. TCRdb reprocessed the multiplex PCR reads via MiXCR and lists one record per CDR3 protein. Here the sample spans some 6,000 distinct CDR3 sequences, around 18% being singletons. The CDR3 consists of 14 residues. V trimming: 4 bases; J trimming: 2 bases; junction bases outside the gene matches: 5. CDR1 and CDR2 (germline): SGDLS, YYNGEE.

The chain has TRBV9 and TRBJ2-7; TRBD2 agrees at 8 bases. The receptor was derived from a man in his forties with non-small cell lung cancer. What was sequenced was lung tumor tissue. In nucleotides, the CDR3 is TGTGCCAGCAGCCCGGGGGGGGGGACCTACGAGCAGTACTTC. It translates to CASSPGGGTYEQYF.